Listed below are T cell receptor beta chains from one sample, sequenced in a study of T cells in localized non-small cell lung cancer. Profiling relied on immunoSEQ multiplex PCR, and the TCRdb table lists in-frame clones only, not all of them. The table shows approximately 35,000 clones, with around 90% occurring only once. The specimen was peripheral blood, collected before any cancer treatment. These receptors came from a man between 40 and 70 years old with stage I lung adenocarcinoma. The CDR3 runs from the conserved cysteine through the conserved F or W. Each record gives: D gene, J gene, V gene, clone size, CDR3 protein, CDR3 DNA. D genes are given only for firm matches. Clone size is shown for a subset of rows, as once, few, many or a class of expanded clone.

.	TRBJ1-1	TRBV14	.	CASSQDGGAHLEAFF	TGTGCCAGCAGCCAAGATGGGGGGGCCCACCTTGAAGCTTTCTTT
.	TRBJ1-3	TRBV9	.	CASSPPGNTIYF	TGTGCCAGCAGCCCTCCTGGAAACACCATATATTTT
.	TRBJ1-6	TRBV30	.	CAWTRGGWGSPLHF	TGTGCCTGGACAAGAGGGGGTTGGGGGTCACCCCTCCACTTT
.	TRBJ1-1	TRBV16	.	CASSRGTVEAFF	TGTGCCAGCAGCCGTGGGACGGTTGAAGCTTTCTTT
TRBD1	TRBJ1-1	TRBV11-2	.	CASSHYRGSGTEAFF	TGTGCCAGCAGCCATTACAGGGGCTCGGGCACTGAAGCTTTCTTT
.	TRBJ1-1	TRBV10-1	.	CASNQGTLNTEAFF	TGCGCCAGCAATCAGGGGACCCTGAACACTGAAGCTTTCTTT
TRBD1	TRBJ2-2	TRBV5-1	.	CASSLRTGDTGELFF	TGCGCCAGCAGCTTGCGGACAGGGGACACCGGGGAGCTGTTTTTT
TRBD1	TRBJ2-2	TRBV6-5	.	CATRRDSVAGELFF	TGTGCCACCCGCCGGGACAGCGTAGCCGGGGAGCTGTTTTTT
.	TRBJ2-7	TRBV11-2	.	CASSLGGGQPSSYEQYF	TGTGCCAGCAGCTTAGGGGGGGGACAGCCTAGCTCCTACGAGCAGTACTTC
.	TRBJ1-2	TRBV2	.	CASSEGALVEGYTF	TGTGCCAGCAGTGAAGGCGCCCTAGTTGAGGGCTACACCTTC
.	TRBJ1-6	TRBV2	.	CASSEGSLRGNSPLHF	TGTGCCAGCAGTGAAGGATCTCTCAGGGGTAATTCACCCCTCCACTTT
.	TRBJ1-1	TRBV29-1	.	CSDMDTEAFF	TGCAGCGACATGGACACTGAAGCTTTCTTT
TRBD2	TRBJ2-7	TRBV7-2	.	CASSFGSGRDYEQYF	TGTGCCAGCAGCTTTGGGAGCGGGAGAGATTACGAGCAGTACTTC
TRBD1	TRBJ1-4	TRBV5-1	.	CASSLEGANEKLFF	TGCGCCAGCAGCTTGGAGGGGGCGAATGAAAAACTGTTTTTT
TRBD1	TRBJ1-4	TRBV7-2	.	CASSPSGTDGEKLFF	TGTGCCAGCAGCCCATCCGGGACAGACGGGGAAAAACTGTTTTTT
TRBD2	TRBJ2-7	TRBV7-2	.	CASSKSSGGASYEQYF	TGTGCCAGCAGCAAGTCTAGCGGGGGGGCGTCCTACGAGCAGTACTTC
.	TRBJ2-3	TRBV27	.	CASSFNPFTDTQYF	TGTGCCAGCAGTTTTAACCCGTTCACAGATACGCAGTATTTT
.	TRBJ2-7	TRBV21-1	.	CASSRKRGTVYEQYF	TGTGCCAGCAGCAGAAAGAGGGGGACAGTGTACGAGCAGTACTTC
.	TRBJ1-1	TRBV9	.	CASSVKGIGTEAFF	TGTGCCAGCAGCGTAAAAGGGATTGGCACTGAAGCTTTCTTT
TRBD1	TRBJ2-1	TRBV9	.	CASSDRDRGPPPAYNEQFF	TGTGCCAGCAGCGACCGGGACAGGGGGCCCCCCCCGGCCTACAATGAGCAGTTCTTC
.	TRBJ2-3	TRBV7-2	.	CASSLGRTVTDTQYF	TGTGCCAGCAGCTTAGGGCGGACGGTCACAGATACGCAGTATTTT
.	TRBJ1-6	TRBV6-5	once	CASSYLLRTRRPPLHF	TGTGCCAGCAGTTACCTACTTAGGACGCGGAGGCCCCCCCTCCACTTT
.	TRBJ2-2	TRBV7-9	.	CASSLGNTGELFF	TGTGCCAGCAGCTTAGGGAACACCGGGGAGCTGTTTTTT
TRBD1	TRBJ2-1	TRBV5-4	.	CASSLQGAHEQFF	TGTGCCAGCAGTTTACAGGGGGCCCATGAGCAGTTCTTC
.	TRBJ2-1	TRBV30	.	CAWSIGVDEQFF	TGTGCCTGGAGTATAGGGGTGGATGAGCAGTTCTTC
TRBD1	TRBJ1-2	TRBV5-6	.	CASLPGTAGFYYGYTF	TGTGCCAGCTTGCCCGGGACAGCCGGATTCTATTATGGCTACACCTTC
TRBD2	TRBJ2-3	TRBV5-1	.	CASSLTGSGGATDTQYF	TGCGCCAGCAGCCTTACCGGAAGCGGGGGGGCCACAGATACGCAGTATTTT
.	TRBJ2-7	TRBV5-4	.	CASSLGPTTYEQYF	TGTGCCAGCAGCTTGGGCCCGACAACCTACGAGCAGTACTTC
TRBD2	TRBJ2-3	TRBV7-3	.	CASSYRGGDTQYF	TGTGCCAGCAGCTACCGGGGGGGAGATACGCAGTATTTT
.	TRBJ2-3	TRBV7-2	once	CASSLGDGGAVNTQYF	TGTGCCAGCAGCTTAGGGGATGGGGGGGCAGTGAATACGCAGTATTTT
.	TRBJ2-5	TRBV10-3	.	CAIRVGETQYF	TGTGCCATAAGGGTGGGAGAGACCCAGTACTTC
.	TRBJ2-7	TRBV6-1	.	CASSYLRSYEQYF	TGTGCCAGCAGCTACCTACGGAGCTACGAGCAGTACTTC
TRBD2	TRBJ2-7	TRBV15	few	CATSRPSSSGVSYEQYF	TGTGCCACCAGCAGACCCTCTTCTAGCGGGGTGTCCTACGAGCAGTACTTC
.	TRBJ2-1	TRBV9	once	CASSVSASEGRNEQFF	TGTGCCAGCAGCGTAAGTGCGTCGGAGGGCCGCAATGAGCAGTTCTTC
.	TRBJ2-3	TRBV6-5	.	CASNRHRSDTQYF	TGTGCCAGTAACCGGCACAGGTCCGATACGCAGTATTTT
.	TRBJ2-3	TRBV11-2	.	CASSPVEGYTQYF	TGTGCCAGCAGCCCGGTGGAGGGTTATACGCAGTATTTT
TRBD2	TRBJ2-3	TRBV6-5	.	CASSRQRGGQSTQYF	TGTGCCAGCAGTCGACAGCGGGGGGGCCAGTCTACGCAGTATTTT
TRBD2	TRBJ2-7	TRBV6-5	.	CASSYNSGGYYEQYF	TGTGCCAGCAGTTACAATTCGGGGGGATACTACGAGCAGTACTTC
.	TRBJ2-3	TRBV10-3	.	CAIRTTDTQYF	TGTGCCATCAGAACTACAGATACGCAGTATTTT
.	TRBJ2-7	TRBV27	.	CASSPLASSYEQYF	TGTGCCAGCAGTCCCCTAGCGAGCTCCTACGAGCAGTACTTC
.	TRBJ1-6	TRBV7-8	medium-sized	CASSLGQTYNSPLHF	TGTGCCAGCAGCTTAGGACAGACCTATAATTCACCCCTCCACTTT
.	TRBJ2-3	TRBV4-1	.	CASSQEVSTDTQYF	TGCGCCAGCAGCCAAGAGGTCTCCACAGATACGCAGTATTTT
.	TRBJ2-1	TRBV21-1	.	CASSKGDRDNRGEQFF	TGTGCCAGCAGCAAAGGGGACAGGGATAATAGGGGTGAGCAGTTCTTC
.	TRBJ1-1	TRBV2	few	CASSLYTEAFF	TGTGCCAGCAGTTTGTATACTGAAGCTTTCTTT
.	TRBJ2-2	TRBV29-1	.	CSVVSSANTGELFF	TGCAGCGTTGTCTCGTCAGCGAACACCGGGGAGCTGTTTTTT
TRBD1	TRBJ2-5	TRBV10-2	.	CASRTGGIEETQYF	TGCGCCAGCAGAACAGGGGGTATCGAAGAGACCCAGTACTTC